A selection of T cell receptor beta chains follows, all from one sample in a study of control samples from healthy donors and cancer patients. Measured with immunoSEQ multiplex PCR; TCRdb has only the in-frame clones, and not every one. The data hold approximately 160,000 clones, with more than 90% observed a single time. Input material: blood. The source is a woman aged 40 to 50 in good health. CDR3s include the opening cysteine and the closing phenylalanine or tryptophan. D genes are given only for firm matches. Size values are once, few and many counts, or a class for expanded clones, and some rows have none.

size	V	J	D	CDR3	DNA
.	TRBV6-5	TRBJ1-2	TRBD1	CASRPLTGGEDGYTF	TGTGCCAGCAGACCCCTAACAGGGGGCGAGGACGGCTACACCTTC
.	TRBV7-8	TRBJ2-2	TRBD1	CASSLEQGSPNTGELFF	TGTGCCAGCAGCTTAGAACAGGGGTCCCCGAACACCGGGGAGCTGTTTTTT
.	TRBV6-1	TRBJ2-7	.	CASSENGAYEQYF	TGTGCCAGCAGTGAGAACGGTGCCTACGAGCAGTACTTC
.	TRBV28	TRBJ2-1	.	CASSLWDEQFF	TGTGCCAGCAGTTTATGGGATGAGCAGTTCTTC
.	TRBV14	TRBJ2-6	.	CASSQGAVGYGANVLTF	TGTGCCAGCAGCCAAGGGGCTGTAGGATATGGGGCCAACGTCCTGACTTTC
.	TRBV13	TRBJ2-3	.	CASSYWDSGVDTQYF	TGTGCCAGCAGCTATTGGGACTCGGGGGTCGATACGCAGTATTTT
.	TRBV14	TRBJ2-6	TRBD2	CASSPMIGYWGGTGANVLTF	TGTGCCAGCAGCCCCATGATAGGGTACTGGGGGGGTACTGGGGCCAACGTCCTGACTTTC
.	TRBV2	TRBJ2-7	.	CASSSNLRPTIDENEQYF	TGTGCCAGCAGTTCTAACCTACGACCGACTATAGACGAGAACGAGCAGTACTTC
once	TRBV4-1	TRBJ2-7	TRBD2	CASSRDNLAGAFYEQYF	TGCGCCAGCAGCCGCGACAATCTAGCGGGGGCCTTCTACGAGCAGTACTTC
.	TRBV7-2	TRBJ2-2	TRBD1	CASSPGQPGTGELFF	TGTGCCAGCAGCCCGGGACAGCCGGGCACCGGGGAGCTGTTTTTT
.	TRBV7-8	TRBJ1-2	TRBD1	CASSFNRGGYTF	TGTGCCAGCAGCTTCAACAGGGGTGGCTACACCTTC
.	TRBV5-6	TRBJ1-2	.	CASSVQGVRGYTF	TGTGCCAGCAGCGTACAGGGAGTTCGGGGCTACACCTTC
.	TRBV7-9	TRBJ2-3	.	CASGFSTDTQYF	TGTGCCAGCGGATTTAGCACAGATACGCAGTATTTT
.	TRBV7-2	TRBJ2-5	TRBD2	CASSGGGTSLSQYF	TGTGCCAGCAGCGGGGGCGGGACTAGTTTATCCCAGTACTTC
.	TRBV9	TRBJ1-4	.	CASSGDGKLFF	TGTGCCAGCTCCGGTGATGGAAAACTGTTTTTT
.	TRBV7-2	TRBJ2-7	.	CASSPSGGVSYEQYF	TGTGCCAGCAGCCCTTCCGGGGGAGTCTCCTACGAGCAGTACTTC
once	TRBV3-1/TRBV3-2	TRBJ2-5	TRBD1	CASSHRDSQETQYF	TGTGCCAGCAGCCACAGGGACAGCCAAGAGACCCAGTACTTC
.	TRBV5-1	TRBJ1-1	.	CASSSRPVMNTEAFF	TGCGCCAGCAGCTCCCGGCCCGTAATGAACACTGAAGCTTTCTTT
few	TRBV19	TRBJ2-7	.	CASSIYGGQQYF	TGTGCCAGTAGTATTTATGGGGGACAGCAGTACTTC
.	TRBV6-1	TRBJ2-1	.	CASSEAGPNEQFF	TGTGCCAGCAGTGAAGCAGGACCCAATGAGCAGTTCTTC
.	TRBV7-8	TRBJ1-6	.	CASSLFGVVGNSPLHF	TGTGCCAGCAGCTTATTTGGGGTTGTAGGAAATTCACCCCTCCACTTT
.	TRBV29-1	TRBJ2-3	.	CSVEDRGRAGTDTQYF	TGCAGCGTTGAAGATCGAGGCAGGGCGGGGACAGATACGCAGTATTTT
.	TRBV5-1	TRBJ1-6	.	CASSLEGRLGNSPLHF	TGCGCCAGCAGCTTGGAGGGAAGACTAGGAAATTCACCCCTCCACTTT
.	TRBV2	TRBJ1-1	.	CASSFNSYNEAFF	TGTGCCAGCAGTTTCAATTCGTACAATGAAGCTTTCTTT
.	TRBV18	TRBJ2-5	.	CASSLQGIRQETQYF	TGTGCCAGCTCGCTCCAGGGAATTCGACAAGAGACCCAGTACTTC
.	TRBV19	TRBJ2-1	.	CASRARDSNNEQFF	TGTGCCAGTAGGGCACGGGACTCGAACAATGAGCAGTTCTTC
.	TRBV5-1	TRBJ1-2	TRBD1	CASSLVGQGAYYGYTF	TGCGCCAGCAGCTTGGTGGGACAGGGGGCGTACTATGGCTACACCTTC
.	TRBV5-8	TRBJ2-5	.	CASSLDQIGETQYF	TGTGCCAGCAGCTTGGACCAGATCGGGGAGACCCAGTACTTC
.	TRBV5-1	TRBJ1-1	.	CASSLGPTQGEAFF	TGCGCCAGCAGCTTGGGACCCACACAGGGTGAGGCTTTCTTT
.	TRBV20-1	TRBJ1-2	.	CSASYIRQDSNYGYTF	TGCAGTGCTAGTTACATAAGACAGGACTCCAACTATGGCTACACCTTC
.	TRBV19	TRBJ1-1	.	CATIRGARDTEAFF	TGTGCCACGATACGAGGGGCAAGGGACACTGAAGCTTTCTTT
.	TRBV7-9	TRBJ1-1	.	CASSSALDEAFF	TGTGCCAGCAGCTCGGCGCTAGATGAAGCTTTCTTT
.	TRBV15	TRBJ2-1	.	CATSTGAMVNEQFF	TGTGCCACCAGTACGGGGGCCATGGTTAATGAGCAGTTCTTC
.	TRBV2	TRBJ1-1	.	CASSELQSSGQAFF	TGTGCCAGCAGTGAATTACAGTCCTCGGGGCAAGCTTTCTTT
.	TRBV18	TRBJ1-3	.	CASSPQGPSGNTIYF	TGTGCCAGCTCACCACAGGGCCCCTCTGGAAACACCATATATTTT
.	TRBV15	TRBJ1-2	TRBD1	CATSSDRDYGYTF	TGTGCCACCAGCAGCGACAGGGACTATGGCTACACCTTC
.	TRBV11-2	TRBJ2-5	.	CASSLFEETQYF	TGTGCCAGCAGCTTATTTGAGGAGACCCAGTACTTC
.	TRBV6-1	TRBJ1-6	.	CASSEGPPDSPLHF	TGTGCCAGCAGTGAAGGTCCCCCGGATTCACCCCTCCACTTT
.	TRBV21-1	TRBJ1-1	.	CASSTRQGHTEAFF	TGTGCCAGCAGCACCCGACAGGGCCACACTGAAGCTTTCTTT
once	TRBV4-1	TRBJ2-7	.	CASSQVGSYEQYF	TGCGCCAGCAGCCAAGTGGGGTCCTACGAGCAGTACTTC
.	TRBV9	TRBJ1-2	.	CASSDGQNYGYTF	TGTGCCAGCTCCGATGGGCAGAACTATGGCTACACCTTC
.	TRBV10-1	TRBJ2-2	TRBD1	CASSSGTVTGELFF	TGCGCCAGCAGTTCCGGGACAGTCACCGGGGAGCTGTTTTTT
.	TRBV5-1	TRBJ2-5	.	CASSLSMGYSGETQYF	TGCGCCAGCAGCTTGAGTATGGGGTACTCAGGGGAGACCCAGTACTTC